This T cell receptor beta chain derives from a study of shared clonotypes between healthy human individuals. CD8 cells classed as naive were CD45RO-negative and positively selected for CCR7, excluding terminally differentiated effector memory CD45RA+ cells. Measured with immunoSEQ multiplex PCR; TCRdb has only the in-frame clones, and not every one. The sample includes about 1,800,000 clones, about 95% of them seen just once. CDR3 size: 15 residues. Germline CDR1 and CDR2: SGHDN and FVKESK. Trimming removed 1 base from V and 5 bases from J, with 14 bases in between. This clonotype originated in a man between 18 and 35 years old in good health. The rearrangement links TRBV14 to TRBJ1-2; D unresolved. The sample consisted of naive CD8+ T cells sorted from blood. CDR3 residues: CASSQGEALWYGYTF. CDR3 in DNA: TGTGCCAGCAGCCAAGGAGAGGCGCTGTGGTATGGCTACACCTTC.